Sequencing of this TCR beta chain was carried out in a study of OX40 agonist ivuxolimab in advanced cancers. Study context: A male proportion of around 86% was recorded, with mean age 60 years and range 23 to 79. Study-wide results and limits: The study found that CD8+ T cells averaged more expanded clones than CD4+.

With regard to this clone: Its antigen is not identified.

The CDR3 runs 15 residues. Measured with immunoSEQ multiplex PCR; TCRdb has only the in-frame clones, and not every one. This sample has about 69,000 clones; approximately 90% occur once, and the top ten carry under 0.35%. Excluded were patients having autoimmune disease history or systemic immunosuppression. V gene TRBV21-1 combines with J gene TRBJ2-1; the DNA was not compared with TRBD2, the D call given in the table. TRBV21-1 is designated a pseudogene. The sample here was CD4+ or CD8+ T cells sorted from blood, taken in a trial of the OX40 agonist ivuxolimab. The TCR was taken from an adult with an advanced solid tumor such as melanoma, head and neck, liver or kidney cancer. The DNA of the CDR3 is TGTGCCATTTATACGGGGGAGCGCCGCGTTTGTGAGCAGTTCTTC. This codes for CAIYTGERRVCEQFF.